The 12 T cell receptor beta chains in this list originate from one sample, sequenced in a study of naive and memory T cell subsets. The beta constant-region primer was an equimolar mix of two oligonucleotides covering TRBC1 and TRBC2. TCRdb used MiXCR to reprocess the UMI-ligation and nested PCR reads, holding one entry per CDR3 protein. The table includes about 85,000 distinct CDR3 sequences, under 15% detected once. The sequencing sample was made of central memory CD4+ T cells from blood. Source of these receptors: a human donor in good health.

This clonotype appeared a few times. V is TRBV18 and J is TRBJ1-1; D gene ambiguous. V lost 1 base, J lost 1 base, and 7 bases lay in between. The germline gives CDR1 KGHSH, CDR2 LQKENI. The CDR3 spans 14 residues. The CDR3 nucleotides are TGTGCCAGCTCACCACAGGCCGCGAACACTGAAGCTTTCTTT. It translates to CASSPQAANTEAFF.

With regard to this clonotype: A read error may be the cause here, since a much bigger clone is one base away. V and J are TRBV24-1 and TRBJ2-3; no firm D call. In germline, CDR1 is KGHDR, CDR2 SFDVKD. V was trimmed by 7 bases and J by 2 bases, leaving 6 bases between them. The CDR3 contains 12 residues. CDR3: CATSQNTDTQYF. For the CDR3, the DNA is TGTGCCACCAGCCAGAACACAGATACGCAGTATTTT.

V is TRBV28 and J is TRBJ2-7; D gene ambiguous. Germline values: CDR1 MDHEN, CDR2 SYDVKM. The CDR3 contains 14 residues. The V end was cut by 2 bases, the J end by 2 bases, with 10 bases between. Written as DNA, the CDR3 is TGTGCCAGCAGTTTAGGTCAGCTTACCTACGAGCAGTACTTC. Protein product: CASSLGQLTYEQYF.

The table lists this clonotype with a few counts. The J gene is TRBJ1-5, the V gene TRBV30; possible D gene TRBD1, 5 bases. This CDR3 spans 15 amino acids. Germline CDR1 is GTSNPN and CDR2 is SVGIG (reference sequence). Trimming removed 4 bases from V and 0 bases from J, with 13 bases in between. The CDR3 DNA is TGTGCCTGGACCCGAGACAGTTATAGCAATCAGCCCCAGCATTTT. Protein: CAWTRDSYSNQPQHF.

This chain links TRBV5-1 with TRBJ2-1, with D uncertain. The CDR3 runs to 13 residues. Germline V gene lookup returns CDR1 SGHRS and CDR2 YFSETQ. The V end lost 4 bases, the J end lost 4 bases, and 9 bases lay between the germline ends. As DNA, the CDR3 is TGCGCCAGCAGCCGGGCCCTTTACAATGAGCAGTTCTTC. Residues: CASSRALYNEQFF.

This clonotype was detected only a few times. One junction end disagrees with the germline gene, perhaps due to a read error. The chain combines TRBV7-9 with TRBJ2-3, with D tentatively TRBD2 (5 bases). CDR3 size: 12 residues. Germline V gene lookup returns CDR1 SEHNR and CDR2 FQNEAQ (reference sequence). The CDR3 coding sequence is TGTGCCAGCAGCTTAGCGGTCGGGGTCTCCGTTTTT. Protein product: CASSLAVGVSVF. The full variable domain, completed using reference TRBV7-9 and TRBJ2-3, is DTGVSQNPRHKITKRGQNVTFRCDPISEHNRLYWYRQTLGQGPEFLTYFQNEAQLEKSRLLSDRFSAERPKGSFSTLEIQRTEQGDSAMYLCASSLAVGVSVFGPGTRLTVL.

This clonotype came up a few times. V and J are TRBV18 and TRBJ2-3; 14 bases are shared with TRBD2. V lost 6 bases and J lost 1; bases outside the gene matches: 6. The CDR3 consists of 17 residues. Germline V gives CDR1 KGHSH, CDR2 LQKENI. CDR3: CASSRGTSGSGTDTQYF. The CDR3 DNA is TGTGCCAGCTCCAGGGGGACTAGCGGGAGTGGCACAGATACGCAGTATTTT.

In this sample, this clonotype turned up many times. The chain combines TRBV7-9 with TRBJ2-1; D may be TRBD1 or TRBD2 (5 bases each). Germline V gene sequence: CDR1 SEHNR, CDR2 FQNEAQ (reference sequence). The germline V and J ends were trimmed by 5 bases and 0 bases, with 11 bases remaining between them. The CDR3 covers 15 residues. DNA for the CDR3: TGTGCCAGCAGCCCGGGACGGAGCTCCTACAATGAGCAGTTCTTC. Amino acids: CASSPGRSSYNEQFF.

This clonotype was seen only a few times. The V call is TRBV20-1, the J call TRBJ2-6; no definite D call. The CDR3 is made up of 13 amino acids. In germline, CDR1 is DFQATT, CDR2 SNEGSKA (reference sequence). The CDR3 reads CSGTSSGANVLTF. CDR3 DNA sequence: TGCAGCGGAACGAGCTCTGGGGCCAACGTCCTGACTTTC.

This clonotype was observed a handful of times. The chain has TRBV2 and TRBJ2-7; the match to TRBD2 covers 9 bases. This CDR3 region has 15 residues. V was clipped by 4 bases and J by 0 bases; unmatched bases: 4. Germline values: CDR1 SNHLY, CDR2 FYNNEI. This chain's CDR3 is CASSVSSGVSYEQYF. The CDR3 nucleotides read TGTGCCAGCAGTGTCTCTAGCGGGGTCTCCTACGAGCAGTACTTC.

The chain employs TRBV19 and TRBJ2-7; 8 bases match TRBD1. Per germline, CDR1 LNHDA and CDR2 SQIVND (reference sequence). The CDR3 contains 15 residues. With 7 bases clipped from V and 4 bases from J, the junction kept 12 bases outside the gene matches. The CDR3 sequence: CASTRGQGASYEQYF. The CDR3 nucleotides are TGTGCCAGTACCCGAGGCCAGGGGGCGAGTTACGAGCAGTACTTC. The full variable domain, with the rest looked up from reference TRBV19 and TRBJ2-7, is DGGITQSPKYLFRKEGQNVTLSCEQNLNHDAMYWYRQDPGQGLRLIYYSQIVNDFQKGDIAEGYSVSREKKESFPLTVTSAQKNPTAFYLCASTRGQGASYEQYFGPGTRLTVT.

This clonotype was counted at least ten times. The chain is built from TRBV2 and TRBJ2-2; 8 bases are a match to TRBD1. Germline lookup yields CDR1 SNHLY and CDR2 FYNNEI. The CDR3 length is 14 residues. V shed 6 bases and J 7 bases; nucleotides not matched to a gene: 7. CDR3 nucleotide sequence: TGTGCCAGCAGGACAGGGGTTCTAGTCGGGGAGCTGTTTTTT. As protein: CASRTGVLVGELFF.